The subject of this entry is one TCR beta chain. Its antigen is still unknown. Measured with immunoSEQ multiplex PCR; TCRdb has only the in-frame clones, and not every one. The sample carries 150,000 or so clones, roughly nine tenths recorded once. The source of the sample is a study of T cell responses to AZD1222 COVID-19 vaccine. There are 14 residues in the CDR3. Trimming shortened V by 7 bases and J by 0 bases, and 10 bases separated the two germline ends. Germline CDR1 LGHDT, CDR2 YNNKEL (reference sequence). Analysis merged second doses at about 4 or about 12 weeks. Findings of the study overall: White British donors predominated, females outnumbered males, and clonal diversity was possibly underestimated. Nearly half of unique spike-specific TCRs reportedly avoided B.1.351 and B.1.1.7 mutated regions. Spike was spanned by vaccine-associated CD4 TCRs, which were dominant at 160-218 and 743-854.

This specimen consisted of peripheral blood, obtained 28 days after the second AZD1222 dose. This TCR was sampled from an adult who received the AZD1222 COVID-19 vaccine. The chain links TRBV3-1 (or the pseudogene TRBV3-2) to TRBJ2-1, with D perhaps matching TRBD2 (5 bases). The CDR3, as DNA: TGTGCCAGCAAGGTAGCGAGCTCCTACAATGAGCAGTTCTTC. Translation gives CASKVASSYNEQFF.